The entry below gives a single T cell receptor (beta chain) sequence along with its context. These data belong to a study of technical replicates of blood from several donors. Generated by immunoSEQ multiplex PCR, the TCRdb table keeps only in-frame clones and is missing some. In the table there are about 53,000 clones, 86% of which are singletons. The ends were cut back, 5 bases at V and 13 bases at J, with 14 bases in the middle. The CDR3 runs to 11 residues. The germline V gene has CDR1 SEHNR and CDR2 FQNEAQ (reference sequence). The chain couples TRBV7-9 to TRBJ1-1; D perhaps matches TRBD1 (5 bases). This TCR derives from a human donor in good health. Some clones in this sample may be carry-over from other donors' samples. The specimen sequenced was PBMCs. CDR3 loop: CASSRGALVFF. As DNA, the CDR3 is TGTGCCAGCAGCCGCGGGGCGTTAGTTTTCTTT.